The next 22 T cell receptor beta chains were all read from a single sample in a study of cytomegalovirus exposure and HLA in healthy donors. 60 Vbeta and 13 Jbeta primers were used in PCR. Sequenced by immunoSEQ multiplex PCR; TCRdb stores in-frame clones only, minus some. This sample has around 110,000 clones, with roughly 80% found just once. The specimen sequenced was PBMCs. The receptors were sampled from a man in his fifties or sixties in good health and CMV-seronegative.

In DNA, the CDR3 is TGTGCCAGCAGGACCGACAGGGGGGACACCGGGGAGCTGTTTTTT. Amino acid sequence: CASRTDRGDTGELFF. The chain employs TRBV7-3 and TRBJ2-2, with 9 nucleotides matching TRBD1. J was trimmed by 3 bases and V by 6 bases; bases with no gene match: 5. The CDR3 runs to 15 residues. Germline CDR1 SGHTA, CDR2 FQGTGA.

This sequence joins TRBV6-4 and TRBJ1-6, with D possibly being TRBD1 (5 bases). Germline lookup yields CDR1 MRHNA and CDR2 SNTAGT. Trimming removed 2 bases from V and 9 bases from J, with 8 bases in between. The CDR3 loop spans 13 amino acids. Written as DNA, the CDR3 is TGTGCCAGCAGTGACGACAGCTCTTCACCCCTCCACTTT. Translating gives CASSDDSSSPLHF.

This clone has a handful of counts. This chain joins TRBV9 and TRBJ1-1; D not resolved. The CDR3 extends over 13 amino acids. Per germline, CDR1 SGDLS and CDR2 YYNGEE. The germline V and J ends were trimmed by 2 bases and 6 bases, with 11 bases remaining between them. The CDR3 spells CASSVFEGAEAFF. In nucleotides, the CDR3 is TGTGCCAGCAGCGTGTTTGAGGGCGCTGAAGCTTTCTTT.

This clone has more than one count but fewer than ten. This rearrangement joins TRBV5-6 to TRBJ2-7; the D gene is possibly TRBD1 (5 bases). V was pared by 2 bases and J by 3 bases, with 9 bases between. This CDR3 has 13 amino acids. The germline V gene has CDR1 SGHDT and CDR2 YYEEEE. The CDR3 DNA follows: TGTGCCAGCAGCTTCACAGGAAACTACGAGCAGTACGTC. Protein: CASSFTGNYEQYV.

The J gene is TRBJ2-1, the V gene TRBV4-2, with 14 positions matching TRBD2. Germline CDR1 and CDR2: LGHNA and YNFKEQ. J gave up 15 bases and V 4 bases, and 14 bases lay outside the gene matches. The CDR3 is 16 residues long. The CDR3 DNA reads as TGTGCCAGCAGCCCCCCGACTAGCGGGGGGGTAGCAAGTGCGTTCTTC. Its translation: CASSPPTSGGVASAFF.

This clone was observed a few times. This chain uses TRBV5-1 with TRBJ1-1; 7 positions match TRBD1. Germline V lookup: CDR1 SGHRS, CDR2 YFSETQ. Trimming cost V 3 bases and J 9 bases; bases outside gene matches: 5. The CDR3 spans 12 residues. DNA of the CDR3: TGCGCCAGCAGCTCTGACAGGGTTAAAGCTTTCTTT. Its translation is CASSSDRVKAFF.

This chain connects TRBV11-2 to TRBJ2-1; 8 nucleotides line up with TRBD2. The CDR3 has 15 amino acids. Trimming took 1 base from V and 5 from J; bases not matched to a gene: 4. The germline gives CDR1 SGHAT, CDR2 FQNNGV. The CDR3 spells CASSLAGGLNNEQFF. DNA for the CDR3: TGTGCCAGCAGCTTAGCGGGGGGGCTGAACAATGAGCAGTTCTTC.

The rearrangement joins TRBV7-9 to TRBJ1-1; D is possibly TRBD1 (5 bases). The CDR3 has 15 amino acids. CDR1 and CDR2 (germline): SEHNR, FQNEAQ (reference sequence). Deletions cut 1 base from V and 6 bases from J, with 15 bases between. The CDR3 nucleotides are TGTGCCAGCAGCTTAGGGTCCGTTAGGGACTCTGAAGCTTTCTTT. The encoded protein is CASSLGSVRDSEAFF.

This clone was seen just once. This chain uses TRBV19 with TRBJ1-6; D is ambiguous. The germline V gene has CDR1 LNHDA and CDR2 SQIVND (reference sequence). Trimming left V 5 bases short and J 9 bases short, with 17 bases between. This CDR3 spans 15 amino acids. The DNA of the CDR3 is TGTGCCAGTAGTTCCCGGCTCAGCACGGGTTCACCCCTCCACTTT. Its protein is CASSSRLSTGSPLHF.

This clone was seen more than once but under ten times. This CDR3 reads CASSLAVATYEQYF. The CDR3 DNA is TGCGCCAGCAGCTTGGCCGTGGCCACCTACGAGCAGTACTTC. The chain is built from TRBV5-1 and TRBJ2-7; D remains unclear. The V and J ends lost 0 bases and 2 bases respectively, with 9 bases between them. Germline values: CDR1 SGHRS, CDR2 YFSETQ. The CDR3 has 14 amino acids.

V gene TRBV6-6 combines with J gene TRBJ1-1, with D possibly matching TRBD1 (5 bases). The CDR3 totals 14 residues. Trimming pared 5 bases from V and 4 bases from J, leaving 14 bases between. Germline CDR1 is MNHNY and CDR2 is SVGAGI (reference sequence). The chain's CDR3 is CASSLQALPTEAFF. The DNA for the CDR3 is TGTGCCAGCAGTCTACAGGCCCTGCCCACTGAAGCTTTCTTT.

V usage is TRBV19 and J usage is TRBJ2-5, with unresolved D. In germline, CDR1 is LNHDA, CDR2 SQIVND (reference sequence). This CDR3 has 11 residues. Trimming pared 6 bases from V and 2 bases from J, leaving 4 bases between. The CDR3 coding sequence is TGTGCCAGTAGCATGCAAGAGACCCAGTACTTC. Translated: CASSMQETQYF.

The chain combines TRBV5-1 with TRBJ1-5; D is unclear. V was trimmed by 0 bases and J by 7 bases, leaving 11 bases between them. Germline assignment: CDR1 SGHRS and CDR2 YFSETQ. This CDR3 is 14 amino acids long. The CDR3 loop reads CASSLVAGGQPQHF. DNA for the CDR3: TGCGCCAGCAGCTTGGTGGCAGGAGGGCAGCCCCAGCATTTT.

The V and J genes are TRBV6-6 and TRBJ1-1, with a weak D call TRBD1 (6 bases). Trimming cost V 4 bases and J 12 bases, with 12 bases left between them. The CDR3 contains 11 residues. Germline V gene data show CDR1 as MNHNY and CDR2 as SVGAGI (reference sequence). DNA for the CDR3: TGTGCCAGCAGTTCGGACAGTTCGACTTTCTTT. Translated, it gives CASSSDSSTFF.

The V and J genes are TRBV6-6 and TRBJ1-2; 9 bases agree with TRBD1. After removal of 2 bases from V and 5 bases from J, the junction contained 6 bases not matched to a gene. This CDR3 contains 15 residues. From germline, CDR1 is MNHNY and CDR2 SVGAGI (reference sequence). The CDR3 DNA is TGTGCCAGCAGTTACACCACACAGGGGGCTTATGGCTACACCTTC. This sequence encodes CASSYTTQGAYGYTF.

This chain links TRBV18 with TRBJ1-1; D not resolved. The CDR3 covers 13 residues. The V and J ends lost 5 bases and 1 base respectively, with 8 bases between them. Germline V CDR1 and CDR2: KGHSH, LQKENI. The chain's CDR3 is CASSKTGNTEAFF. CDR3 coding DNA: TGTGCCAGCTCAAAGACTGGGAACACTGAAGCTTTCTTT.

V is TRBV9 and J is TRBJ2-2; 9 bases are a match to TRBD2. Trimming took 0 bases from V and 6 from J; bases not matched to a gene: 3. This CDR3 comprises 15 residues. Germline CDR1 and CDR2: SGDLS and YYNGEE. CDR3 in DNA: TGTGCCAGCAGCGTAGGCGGGGGGGAACCCGGGGAGCTGTTTTTT. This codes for CASSVGGGEPGELFF.

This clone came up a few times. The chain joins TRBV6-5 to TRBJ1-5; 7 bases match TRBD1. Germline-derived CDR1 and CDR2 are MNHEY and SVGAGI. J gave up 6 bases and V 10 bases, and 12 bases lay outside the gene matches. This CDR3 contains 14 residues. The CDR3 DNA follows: TGTGCCACCCAACCCCAGGGGGGTCCTCAGCCCCAGCATTTT. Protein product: CATQPQGGPQPQHF.

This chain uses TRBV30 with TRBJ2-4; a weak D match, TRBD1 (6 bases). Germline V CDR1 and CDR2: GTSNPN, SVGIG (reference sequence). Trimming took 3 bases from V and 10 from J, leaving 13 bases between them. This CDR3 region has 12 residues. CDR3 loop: CAWSTPGVIQYF. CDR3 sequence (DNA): TGTGCCTGGAGCACCCCAGGGGTGATTCAGTACTTC.

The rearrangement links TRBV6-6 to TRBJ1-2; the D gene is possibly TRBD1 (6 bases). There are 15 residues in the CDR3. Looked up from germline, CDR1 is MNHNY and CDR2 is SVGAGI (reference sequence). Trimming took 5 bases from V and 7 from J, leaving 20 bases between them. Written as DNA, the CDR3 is TGTGCCAGCAGTAGCCCAAGACAGGCTATGGGTGGCTACACCTTC. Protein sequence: CASSSPRQAMGGYTF.

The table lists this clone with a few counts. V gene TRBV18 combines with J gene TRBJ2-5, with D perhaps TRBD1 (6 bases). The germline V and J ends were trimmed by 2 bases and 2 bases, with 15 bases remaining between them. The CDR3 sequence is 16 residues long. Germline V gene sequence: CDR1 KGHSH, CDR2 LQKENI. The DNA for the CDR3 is TGTGCCAGCTCACCATTTCAGGGGCGAGGGCAAGAGACCCAGTACTTC. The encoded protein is CASSPFQGRGQETQYF.

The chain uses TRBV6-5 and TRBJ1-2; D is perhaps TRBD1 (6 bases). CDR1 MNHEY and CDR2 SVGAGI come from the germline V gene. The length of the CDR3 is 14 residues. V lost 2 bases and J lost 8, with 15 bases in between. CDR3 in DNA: TGTGCCAGCAGTTACAACAGGGTAGAGAAGGGCTACACCTTC. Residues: CASSYNRVEKGYTF.